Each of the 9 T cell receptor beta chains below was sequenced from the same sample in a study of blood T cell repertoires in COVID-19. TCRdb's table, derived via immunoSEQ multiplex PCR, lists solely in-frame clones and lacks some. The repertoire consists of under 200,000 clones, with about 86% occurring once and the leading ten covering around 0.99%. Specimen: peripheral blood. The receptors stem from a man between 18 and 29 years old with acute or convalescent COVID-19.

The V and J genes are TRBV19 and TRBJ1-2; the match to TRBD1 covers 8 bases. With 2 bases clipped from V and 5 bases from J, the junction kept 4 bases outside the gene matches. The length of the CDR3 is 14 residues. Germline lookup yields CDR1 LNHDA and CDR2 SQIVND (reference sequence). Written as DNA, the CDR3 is TGTGCCAGTAGTATACCCGGGACAGGATATGGCTACACCTTC. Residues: CASSIPGTGYGYTF.

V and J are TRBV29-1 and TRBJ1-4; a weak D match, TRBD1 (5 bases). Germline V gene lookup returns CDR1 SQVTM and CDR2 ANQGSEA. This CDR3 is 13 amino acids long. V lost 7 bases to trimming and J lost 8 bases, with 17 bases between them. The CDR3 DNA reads TGCAGCGCTGTAGGACAAGGCTCGGAAAAACTGTTTTTT. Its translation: CSAVGQGSEKLFF.

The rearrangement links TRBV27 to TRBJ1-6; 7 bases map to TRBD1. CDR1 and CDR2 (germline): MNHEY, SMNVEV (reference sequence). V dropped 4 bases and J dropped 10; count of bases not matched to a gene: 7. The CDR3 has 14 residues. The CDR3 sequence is CASSWTGRGSPLHF. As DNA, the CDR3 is TGTGCCAGCAGTTGGACAGGTCGGGGATCACCCCTCCACTTT.

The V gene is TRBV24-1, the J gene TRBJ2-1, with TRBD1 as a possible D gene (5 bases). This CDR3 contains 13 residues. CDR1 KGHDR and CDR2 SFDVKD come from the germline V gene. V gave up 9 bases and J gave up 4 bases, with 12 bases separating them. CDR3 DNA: TGTGCCACCGGGGCAGCGAAATACAATGAGCAGTTCTTC. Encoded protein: CATGAAKYNEQFF.

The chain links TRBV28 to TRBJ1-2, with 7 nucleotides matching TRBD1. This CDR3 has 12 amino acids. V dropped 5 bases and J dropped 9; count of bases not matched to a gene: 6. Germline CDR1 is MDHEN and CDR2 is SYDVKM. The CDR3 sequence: CASSDRVRSYTF. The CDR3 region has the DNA TGTGCCAGCAGTGACAGGGTGAGAAGCTACACCTTC.

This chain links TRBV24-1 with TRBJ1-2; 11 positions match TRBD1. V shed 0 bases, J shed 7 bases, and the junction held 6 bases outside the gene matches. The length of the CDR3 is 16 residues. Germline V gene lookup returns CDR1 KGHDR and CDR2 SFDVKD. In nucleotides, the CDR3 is TGTGCCACCAGTGATTTGGTTCCGGACAGGGGGCTTGGCTACACCTTC. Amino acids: CATSDLVPDRGLGYTF.

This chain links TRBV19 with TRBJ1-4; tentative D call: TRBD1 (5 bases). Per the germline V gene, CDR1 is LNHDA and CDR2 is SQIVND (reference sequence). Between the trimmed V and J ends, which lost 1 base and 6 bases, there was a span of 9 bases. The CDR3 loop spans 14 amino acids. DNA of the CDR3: TGTGCCAGTAGTATAGGTGACAGTCATGAAAAACTGTTTTTT. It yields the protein CASSIGDSHEKLFF.

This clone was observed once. CDR3 residues: CAGLLADRGGYTF. In DNA, the CDR3 is TGTGCCGGACTTCTGGCCGACCGAGGGGGCTACACCTTC. The chain carries TRBV30 and TRBJ1-2, with no clear D. The CDR3 spans 13 residues. Deletions cut 8 bases from V and 8 bases from J, with 21 bases between. Germline V gene sequence: CDR1 GTSNPN, CDR2 SVGIG (reference sequence).

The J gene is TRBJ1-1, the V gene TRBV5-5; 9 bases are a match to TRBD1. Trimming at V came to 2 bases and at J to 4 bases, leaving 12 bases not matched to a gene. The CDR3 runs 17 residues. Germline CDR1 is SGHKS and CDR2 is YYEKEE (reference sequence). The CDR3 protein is CASSFGTGLWGGTEAFF. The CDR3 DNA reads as TGTGCCAGCAGCTTCGGGACAGGGCTATGGGGTGGCACTGAAGCTTTCTTT.